This T cell receptor beta chain was obtained from a study of cytotoxic CD8 clonotypes in ibrutinib-treated CLL. Study-wide findings and caveats: Exceeding age-matched healthy donors, baseline clonality also tracked the counts of circulating CD8+ T cells. Sampling of sustained-remission and progressing patients occurred at differing times.

This CDR3 spans 13 amino acids. V dropped 5 bases and J dropped 2 bases, with 7 bases sitting between them. In germline, CDR1 is SGHTA, CDR2 FQGTGA. With respect to this clone: Its antigen is undetermined.

PBMCs were cryopreserved, and roughly 2 micrograms of genomic DNA from them went into TCR beta libraries. Here immunoSEQ multiplex PCR was the method, and the copy in TCRdb shows in-frame clones only, minus some. Among 25,000 to 30,000 clones, roughly 85% were seen once, and the ten largest hold under 9.5%. The TCR originated in a human donor with chronic lymphocytic leukemia. The sample in question was PBMCs, obtained after 24 months of ibrutinib treatment. The rearrangement joins TRBV7-3 to TRBJ2-1; no firm D call. As DNA, the CDR3 is TGTGCCAGCAGCAACCCCGCCTACAATGAGCAGTTCTTC. The encoded protein is CASSNPAYNEQFF. Together with reference TRBV7-3 and TRBJ2-1, the CDR3 gives the full variable domain: GAGVSQTPSNKVTEKGKYVELRCDPISGHTALYWYRQSLGQGPEFLIYFQGTGAADDSGLPNDRFFAVRPEGSVSTLKIQRTERGDSAVYLCASSNPAYNEQFFGPGTRLTVL.